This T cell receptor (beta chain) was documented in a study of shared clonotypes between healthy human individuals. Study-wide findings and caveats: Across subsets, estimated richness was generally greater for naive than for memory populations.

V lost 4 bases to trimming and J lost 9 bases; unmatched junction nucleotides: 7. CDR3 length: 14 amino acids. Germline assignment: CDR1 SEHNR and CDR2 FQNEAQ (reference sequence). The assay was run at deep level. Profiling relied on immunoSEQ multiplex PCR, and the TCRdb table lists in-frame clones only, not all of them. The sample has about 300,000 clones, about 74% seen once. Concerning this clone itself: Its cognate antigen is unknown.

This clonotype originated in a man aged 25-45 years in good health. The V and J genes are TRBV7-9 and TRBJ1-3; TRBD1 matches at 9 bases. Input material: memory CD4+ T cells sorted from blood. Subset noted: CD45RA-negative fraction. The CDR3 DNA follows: TGTGCCAGCAGCTCAAGGACAGGGGCGGGCACCATATATTTT. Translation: CASSSRTGAGTIYF.